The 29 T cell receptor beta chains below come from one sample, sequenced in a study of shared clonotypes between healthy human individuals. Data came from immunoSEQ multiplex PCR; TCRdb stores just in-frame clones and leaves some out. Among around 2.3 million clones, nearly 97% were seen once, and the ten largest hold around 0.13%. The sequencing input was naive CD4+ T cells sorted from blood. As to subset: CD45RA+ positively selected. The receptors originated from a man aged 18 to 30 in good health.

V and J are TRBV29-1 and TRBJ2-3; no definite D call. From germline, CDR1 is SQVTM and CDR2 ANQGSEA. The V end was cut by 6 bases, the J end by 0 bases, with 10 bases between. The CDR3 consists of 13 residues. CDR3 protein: CSVTGSSTDTQYF. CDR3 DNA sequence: TGCAGCGTGACGGGCAGTAGCACAGATACGCAGTATTTT.

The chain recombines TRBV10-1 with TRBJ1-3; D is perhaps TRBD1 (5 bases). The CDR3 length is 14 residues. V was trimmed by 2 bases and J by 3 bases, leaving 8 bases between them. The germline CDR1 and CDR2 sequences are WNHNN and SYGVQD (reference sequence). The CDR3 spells CASSEDSYGNTIYF. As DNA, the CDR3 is TGCGCCAGCAGTGAGGACAGTTATGGAAACACCATATATTTT.

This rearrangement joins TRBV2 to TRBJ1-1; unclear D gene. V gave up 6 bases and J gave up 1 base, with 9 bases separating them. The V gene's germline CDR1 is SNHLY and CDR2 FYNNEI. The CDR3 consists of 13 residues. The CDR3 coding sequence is TGTGCCAGCAGGAGGCAGTCGAACACTGAAGCTTTCTTT. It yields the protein CASRRQSNTEAFF.

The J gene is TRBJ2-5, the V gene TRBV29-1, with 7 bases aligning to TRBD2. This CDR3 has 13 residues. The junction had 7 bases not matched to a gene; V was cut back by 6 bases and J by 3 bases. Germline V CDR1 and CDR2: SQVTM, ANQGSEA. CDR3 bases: TGCAGCGTCACTCGGGGGGTAAAAGAGACCCAGTACTTC. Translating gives CSVTRGVKETQYF.

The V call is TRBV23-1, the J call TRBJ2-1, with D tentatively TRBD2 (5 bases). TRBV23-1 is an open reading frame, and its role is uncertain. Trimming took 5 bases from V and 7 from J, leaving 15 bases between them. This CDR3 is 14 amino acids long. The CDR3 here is CASSYQRRWNEQFF. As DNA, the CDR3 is TGCGCCAGCAGTTACCAGCGGCGATGGAATGAGCAGTTCTTC.

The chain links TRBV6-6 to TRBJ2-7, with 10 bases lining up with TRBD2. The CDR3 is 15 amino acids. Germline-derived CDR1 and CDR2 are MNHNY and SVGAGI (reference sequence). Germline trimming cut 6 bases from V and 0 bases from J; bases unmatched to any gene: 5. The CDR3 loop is CASRRKREGSYEQYF. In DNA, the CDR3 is TGTGCCAGCAGAAGGAAGCGGGAGGGCTCCTACGAGCAGTACTTC.

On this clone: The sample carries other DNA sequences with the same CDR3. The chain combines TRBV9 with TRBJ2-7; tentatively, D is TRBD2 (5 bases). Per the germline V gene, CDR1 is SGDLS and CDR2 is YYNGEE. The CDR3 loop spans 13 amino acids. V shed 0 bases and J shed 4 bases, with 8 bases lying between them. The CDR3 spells CASSVVEGYEQYF. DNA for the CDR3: TGTGCCAGCAGCGTAGTAGAGGGTTACGAGCAGTACTTC.

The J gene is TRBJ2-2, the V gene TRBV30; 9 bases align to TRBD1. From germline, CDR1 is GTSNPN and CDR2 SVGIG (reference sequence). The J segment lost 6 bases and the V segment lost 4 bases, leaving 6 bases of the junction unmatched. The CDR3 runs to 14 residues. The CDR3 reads CAWISDRGPGELFF. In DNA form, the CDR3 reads TGTGCCTGGATATCGGACAGGGGACCCGGGGAGCTGTTTTTT.

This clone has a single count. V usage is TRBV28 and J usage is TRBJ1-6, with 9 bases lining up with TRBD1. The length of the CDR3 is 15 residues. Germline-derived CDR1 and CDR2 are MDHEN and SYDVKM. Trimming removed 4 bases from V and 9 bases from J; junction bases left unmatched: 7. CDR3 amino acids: CASSSGQGSSSPLHF. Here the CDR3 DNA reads TGTGCCAGCAGTTCCGGACAGGGGTCGAGTTCACCCCTCCACTTT.

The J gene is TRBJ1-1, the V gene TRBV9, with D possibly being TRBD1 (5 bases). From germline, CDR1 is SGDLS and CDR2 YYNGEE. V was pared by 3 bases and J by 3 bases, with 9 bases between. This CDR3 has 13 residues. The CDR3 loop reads CASSGRGDTEAFF. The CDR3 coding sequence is TGTGCCAGCAGCGGGCGGGGGGACACTGAAGCTTTCTTT.

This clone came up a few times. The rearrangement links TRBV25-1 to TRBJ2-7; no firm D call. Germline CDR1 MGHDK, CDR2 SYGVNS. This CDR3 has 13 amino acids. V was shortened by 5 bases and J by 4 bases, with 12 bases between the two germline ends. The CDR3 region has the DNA TGTGCCAGCAGTTCCCCTCCCCCGTACGAGCAGTACTTC. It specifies CASSSPPPYEQYF.

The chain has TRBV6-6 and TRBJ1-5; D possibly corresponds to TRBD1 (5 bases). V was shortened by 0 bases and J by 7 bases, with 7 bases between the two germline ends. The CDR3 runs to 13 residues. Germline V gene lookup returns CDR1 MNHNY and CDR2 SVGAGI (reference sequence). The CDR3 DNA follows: TGTGCCAGCAGTTACTCCAGGGCCCAGCCCCAGCATTTT. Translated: CASSYSRAQPQHF.

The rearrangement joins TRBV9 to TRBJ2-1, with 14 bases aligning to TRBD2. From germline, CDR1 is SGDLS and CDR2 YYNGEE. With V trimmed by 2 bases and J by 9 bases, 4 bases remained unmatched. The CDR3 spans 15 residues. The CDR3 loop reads CASSVGTSGRGEQFF. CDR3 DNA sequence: TGTGCCAGCAGCGTTGGGACTAGCGGGAGAGGTGAGCAGTTCTTC. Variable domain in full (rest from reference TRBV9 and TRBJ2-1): DSGVTQTPKHLITATGQRVTLRCSPRSGDLSVYWYQQSLDQGLQFLIQYYNGEERAKGNILERFSAQQFPDLHSELNLSSLELGDSALYFCASSVGTSGRGEQFFGPGTRLTVL.

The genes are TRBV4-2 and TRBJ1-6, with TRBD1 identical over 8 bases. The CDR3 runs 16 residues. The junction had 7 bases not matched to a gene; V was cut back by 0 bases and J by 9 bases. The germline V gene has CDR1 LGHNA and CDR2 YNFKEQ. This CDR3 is CASSQDPLQGASPLHF. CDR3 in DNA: TGTGCCAGCAGCCAAGACCCCCTCCAGGGGGCTTCACCCCTCCACTTT.

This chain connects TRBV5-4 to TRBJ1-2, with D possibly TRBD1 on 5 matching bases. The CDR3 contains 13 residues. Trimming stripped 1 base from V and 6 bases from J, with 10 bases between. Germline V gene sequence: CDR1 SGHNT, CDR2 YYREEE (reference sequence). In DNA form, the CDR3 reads TGTGCCAGCAGCTTGAGTGGGGCGGATGGCTACACCTTC. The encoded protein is CASSLSGADGYTF.

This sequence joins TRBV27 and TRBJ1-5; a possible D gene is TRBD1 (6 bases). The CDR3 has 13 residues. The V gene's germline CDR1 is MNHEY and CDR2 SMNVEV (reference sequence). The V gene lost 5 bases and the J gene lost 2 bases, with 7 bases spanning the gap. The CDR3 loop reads CASSQGRNQPQHF. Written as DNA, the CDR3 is TGTGCCAGCAGTCAGGGGCGCAATCAGCCCCAGCATTTT.

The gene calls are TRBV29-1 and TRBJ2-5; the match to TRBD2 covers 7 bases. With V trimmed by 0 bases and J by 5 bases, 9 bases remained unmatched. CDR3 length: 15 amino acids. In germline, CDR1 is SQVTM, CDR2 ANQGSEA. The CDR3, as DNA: TGCAGCGTTGAAGAATTGGGGGGGTCCCGCGAGACCCAGTACTTC. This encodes CSVEELGGSRETQYF.

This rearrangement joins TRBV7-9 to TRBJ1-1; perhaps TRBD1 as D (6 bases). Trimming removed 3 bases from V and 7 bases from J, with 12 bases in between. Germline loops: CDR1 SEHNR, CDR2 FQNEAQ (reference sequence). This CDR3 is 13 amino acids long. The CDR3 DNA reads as TGTGCCAGCAGCTTCTATAAGGGGGGTGAAGCTTTCTTT. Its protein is CASSFYKGGEAFF.

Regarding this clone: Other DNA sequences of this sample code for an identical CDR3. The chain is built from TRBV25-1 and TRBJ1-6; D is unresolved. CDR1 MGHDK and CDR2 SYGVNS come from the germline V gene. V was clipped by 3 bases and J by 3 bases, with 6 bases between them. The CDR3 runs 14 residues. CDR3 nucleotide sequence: TGTGCCAGCAGTGATACGGGCTATAATTCACCCCTCCACTTT. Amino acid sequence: CASSDTGYNSPLHF.

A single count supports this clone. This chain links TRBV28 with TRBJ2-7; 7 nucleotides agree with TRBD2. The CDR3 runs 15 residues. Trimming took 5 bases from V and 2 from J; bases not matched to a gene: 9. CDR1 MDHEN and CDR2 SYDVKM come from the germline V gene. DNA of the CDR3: TGTGCCAGCAGTGGCGGGACTATCGGAACCTACGAGCAGTACTTC. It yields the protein CASSGGTIGTYEQYF.

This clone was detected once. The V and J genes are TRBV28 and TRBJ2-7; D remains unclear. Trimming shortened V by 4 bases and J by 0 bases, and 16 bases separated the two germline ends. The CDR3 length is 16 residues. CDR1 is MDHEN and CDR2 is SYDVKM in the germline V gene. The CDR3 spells CASSSPFGFLSYEQYF. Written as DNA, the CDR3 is TGTGCCAGCAGTTCCCCCTTCGGGTTCCTCTCCTACGAGCAGTACTTC.

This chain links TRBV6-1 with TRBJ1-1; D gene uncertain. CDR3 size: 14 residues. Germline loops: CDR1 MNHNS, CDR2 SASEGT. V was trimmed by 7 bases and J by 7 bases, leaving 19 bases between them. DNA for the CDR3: TGTGCCAGCACCCCCGGAGGGTACTTGGGTGAAGCTTTCTTT. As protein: CASTPGGYLGEAFF.

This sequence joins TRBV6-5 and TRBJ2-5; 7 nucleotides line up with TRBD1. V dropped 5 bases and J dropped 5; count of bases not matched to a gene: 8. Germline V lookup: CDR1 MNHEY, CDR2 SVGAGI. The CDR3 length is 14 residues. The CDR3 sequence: CASSQTGPRETQYF. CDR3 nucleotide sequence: TGTGCCAGCAGTCAGACAGGGCCCCGGGAGACCCAGTACTTC.

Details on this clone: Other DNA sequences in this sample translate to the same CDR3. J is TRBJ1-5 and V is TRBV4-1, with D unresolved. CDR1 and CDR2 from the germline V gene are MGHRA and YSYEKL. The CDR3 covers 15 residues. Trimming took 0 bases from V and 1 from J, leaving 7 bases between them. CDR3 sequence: CASSQDGQSNQPQHF. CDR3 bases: TGCGCCAGCAGCCAAGATGGGCAGAGCAATCAGCCCCAGCATTTT.

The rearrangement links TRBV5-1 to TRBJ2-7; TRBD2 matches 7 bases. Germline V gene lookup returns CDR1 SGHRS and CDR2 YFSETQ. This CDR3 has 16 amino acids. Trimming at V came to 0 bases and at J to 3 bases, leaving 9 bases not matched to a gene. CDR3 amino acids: CASSLAEGTTFYEQYF. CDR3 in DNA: TGCGCCAGCAGCTTGGCCGAGGGGACTACCTTCTACGAGCAGTACTTC.

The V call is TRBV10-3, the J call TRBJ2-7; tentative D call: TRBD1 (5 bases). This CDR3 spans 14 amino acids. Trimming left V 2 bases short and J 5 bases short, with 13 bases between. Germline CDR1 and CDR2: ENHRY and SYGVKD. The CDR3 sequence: CAISEIPRVNEQYF. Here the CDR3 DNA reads TGTGCCATCAGTGAGATCCCCAGGGTAAACGAGCAGTACTTC.

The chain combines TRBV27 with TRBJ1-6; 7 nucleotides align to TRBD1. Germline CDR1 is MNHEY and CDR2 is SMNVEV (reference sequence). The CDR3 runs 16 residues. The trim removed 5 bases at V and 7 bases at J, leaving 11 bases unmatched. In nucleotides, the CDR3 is TGTGCCAGCAGTGACACCGACAGGGCCTGGAATTCACCCCTCCACTTT. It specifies CASSDTDRAWNSPLHF.

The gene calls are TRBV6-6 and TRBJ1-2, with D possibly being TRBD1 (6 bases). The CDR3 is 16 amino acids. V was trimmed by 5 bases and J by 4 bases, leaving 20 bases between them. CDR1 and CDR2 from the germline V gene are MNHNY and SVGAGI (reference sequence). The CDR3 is CASSQNEGVAIYGYTF. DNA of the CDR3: TGTGCCAGCAGTCAAAACGAGGGGGTGGCGATCTATGGCTACACCTTC.

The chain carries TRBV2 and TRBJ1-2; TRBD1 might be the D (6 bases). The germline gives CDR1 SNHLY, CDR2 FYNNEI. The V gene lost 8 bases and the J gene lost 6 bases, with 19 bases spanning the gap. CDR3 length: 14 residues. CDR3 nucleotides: TGTGCCAGCCGCGCAGGGGCAGGGCTGAATGGCTACACCTTC. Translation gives CASRAGAGLNGYTF.